The clone carrying this T cell receptor (beta chain) was counted a few times. What it binds is not known. The V end lost 3 bases, the J end lost 8 bases, and 10 bases lay between the germline ends. CDR1 SEHNR and CDR2 FQNEAQ come from the germline V gene (reference sequence). The CDR3 covers 12 residues. A single record per CDR3 protein comes from TCRdb applying MiXCR to the 5' RACE reads. The data show some 350,000 distinct CDR3 sequences, with 7.5% to 9% seen just once and under 20% held by the top ten. The data originate from a study of T cells after yellow fever vaccination. Study results and caveats: Detected again after the booster were most primary-vaccination clones, at 95% to 98% CD4 and 88% CD8. Repertoires sorted by FACS could include abundant clonotypes that are contaminants from the bulk population. It was a small share of clonotypes that appeared in both CD4 and CD8 compartments.

This sample comprised PBMCs, obtained on the day of the first yellow fever vaccination. The chain carries TRBV7-9 and TRBJ1-2; TRBD1 might be the D (5 bases). The receptor comes from a man between 18 and 29 years old who received the YFV17D yellow fever vaccine. The DNA of the CDR3 is TGTGCCAGCAGCTTTGGGACGGAAGGCTACACCTTC. Protein sequence: CASSFGTEGYTF.